The rows below give T cell receptor beta chains drawn from one sample of a study of T-cell reconstitution after alpha-beta-depleted transplantation in children. TCRdb reanalysed the PCR reads using MiXCR and keeps one entry per CDR3 protein. The data show about 870,000 distinct CDR3 sequences, 16% seen once. The sequences come from PBMCs, mostly from graft donor cells, collected 360 days after TCRalphabeta/CD19-depleted stem cell transplant. The receptors derive from a male patient between 5 and 17 years old who had a stem cell transplant for acute lymphoblastic leukemia, so the T cells may come from the graft donor. CDR3s include the opening cysteine and the closing phenylalanine or tryptophan. A D gene is named only where the DNA matches it firmly. Clone size is stated in some rows and not others, as once, few, many or a class when expanded.

v_call	clone_size	j_call	d_call	cdr3_aa	cdr3_nt
TRBV4-1	.	TRBJ2-7	TRBD2	CASSHWTSSYEQYF	TGCGCCAGCAGCCACTGGACTAGCAGCTACGAGCAGTACTTC
TRBV9	.	TRBJ2-1	.	CASSVGPGEDNEQFF	TGTGCCAGCAGCGTAGGACCGGGAGAGGACAATGAGCAGTTCTTC
TRBV5-1	.	TRBJ2-1	TRBD2	CASSPVPGLAGGDEQFF	TGCGCCAGCAGCCCCGTCCCGGGACTAGCGGGAGGTGATGAGCAGTTCTTC
TRBV7-9	.	TRBJ1-4	.	CASSLESVAGKLFF	TGTGCCAGCAGCTTAGAATCAGTAGCTGGAAAACTGTTTTTT
TRBV27	few	TRBJ2-7	TRBD2	CATGGAGFSYEQYF	TGTGCCACCGGGGGAGCGGGATTCTCCTACGAGCAGTACTTC
TRBV24-1	.	TRBJ2-2	TRBD1	CATRTGGTGELFF	TGTGCCACCAGGACAGGGGGCACCGGGGAGCTGTTTTTT
TRBV24-1	few	TRBJ2-2	.	CATSDLGTLNTGELFF	TGTGCCACCAGTGACCTCGGGACATTGAACACCGGGGAGCTGTTTTTT
TRBV25-1	many	TRBJ2-2	TRBD1	CASSDMTGAGELFF	TGTGCCAGCAGTGATATGACAGGGGCCGGGGAGCTGTTTTTT
TRBV7-6	.	TRBJ2-2	.	CASSFSSTGELFF	TGTGCCAGCAGCTTTTCCTCCACCGGGGAGCTGTTTTTT
TRBV7-9	few	TRBJ2-5	.	CASSLKMGGARETQYF	TGTGCCAGCAGCTTAAAGATGGGCGGAGCGCGGGAGACCCAGTACTTC
TRBV20-1	many	TRBJ2-7	TRBD2	CSASSGPSYEQYF	TGCAGTGCTTCTAGCGGACCCTCCTACGAGCAGTACTTC
TRBV14	few	TRBJ2-7	.	CASSRQRSTIEEQYF	TGTGCCAGCAGCCGACAGCGGTCTACGATCGAGGAGCAGTACTTC
TRBV7-6	.	TRBJ2-7	.	CASSTGHGHGYEQYF	TGTGCCAGCAGCACGGGACACGGCCACGGCTACGAGCAGTACTTC
TRBV5-8	many	TRBJ2-7	TRBD1	CASSVPGQGTYEQYF	TGTGCCAGCAGCGTACCGGGACAGGGAACCTACGAGCAGTACTTC
TRBV7-9	.	TRBJ2-5	.	CASSLGLGSAFQETQYF	TGTGCCAGCAGCCTGGGGCTGGGTAGCGCGTTTCAAGAGACCCAGTACTTC
TRBV12-3/TRBV12-4	.	TRBJ1-1	.	CASSPQRANTEAFF	TGTGCCAGCAGTCCTCAGCGGGCGAACACTGAAGCTTTCTTT
TRBV6-5	.	TRBJ2-7	.	CASLRGDEQYF	TGTGCCAGCTTAAGGGGAGACGAGCAGTACTTC
TRBV7-8	few	TRBJ1-4	.	CASSSRGEKLFF	TGTGCCAGCAGCTCGAGGGGGGAAAAACTGTTTTTT
TRBV3-1	few	TRBJ2-2	TRBD1	CASSRTGTVNTGELFF	TGTGCCAGCAGCCGGACCGGGACAGTAAACACCGGGGAGCTGTTTTTT
TRBV29-1	many	TRBJ2-7	.	CSADLLLSGEQYF	TGCAGCGCCGACCTTCTCCTTTCCGGCGAGCAGTACTTC
TRBV11-2	few	TRBJ1-1	.	CASSLVGRGAGEAFF	TGTGCCAGCAGCTTAGTTGGGCGGGGGGCCGGTGAAGCTTTCTTT
TRBV12-3/TRBV12-4	once	TRBJ2-7	TRBD2	CASSTAAVAGGRYEQYF	TGTGCCAGCAGTACCGCAGCGGTGGCGGGAGGGCGGTACGAGCAGTACTTC
TRBV18	many	TRBJ2-1	TRBD2	CASSPGRAYNEQFF	TGTGCCAGCTCACCCGGGAGGGCCTACAATGAGCAGTTCTTC
TRBV27	few	TRBJ1-5	.	CASSVRRAGTRHF	TGTGCCAGCAGTGTCCGTCGAGCCGGGACTCGTCATTTT
TRBV5-1	.	TRBJ1-5	.	CASSFTGKDQPQHF	TGCGCCAGCAGCTTTACGGGGAAAGATCAGCCCCAGCATTTT
TRBV27	few	TRBJ2-7	.	CASSFTSPNEQYF	TGTGCCAGCAGTTTTACTAGTCCCAACGAGCAGTACTTC
TRBV2	.	TRBJ2-7	.	CASSNDFVSYEQYF	TGTGCCAGCAGTAACGACTTCGTCTCCTACGAGCAGTACTTC
TRBV12-3/TRBV12-4	.	TRBJ2-1	.	CASSYPGQAIHEQFF	TGTGCCAGCAGTTACCCGGGCCAGGCTATCCATGAGCAGTTCTTC
TRBV29-1	.	TRBJ2-7	TRBD2	CSVEVAGPTYEQYF	TGCAGCGTTGAAGTAGCGGGACCCACCTACGAGCAGTACTTC
TRBV11-2	few	TRBJ2-4	TRBD2	CASSLIREANIQYF	TGTGCCAGCAGCCTCATACGGGAGGCAAACATTCAGTACTTC
TRBV20-1	.	TRBJ1-2	.	CSAWTEANYGYTF	TGCAGTGCCTGGACTGAGGCTAACTATGGCTACACCTTC
TRBV2	many	TRBJ1-4	.	CASSEARTRVEKLFF	TGTGCCAGCAGTGAAGCCCGGACACGGGTTGAAAAACTGTTTTTT
TRBV7-2	few	TRBJ2-2	.	CASSLAVGRGELFF	TGTGCCAGCAGCTTGGCCGTAGGTCGCGGGGAGCTGTTTTTT
TRBV6-1	.	TRBJ1-2	.	CASSTRTRNYGYTF	TGTGCCAGCAGTACCAGGACAAGAAATTATGGCTACACCTTC
TRBV5-1	few	TRBJ2-1	TRBD2	CASSWVPGLADNEQFF	TGCGCCAGCAGCTGGGTACCGGGACTAGCGGACAATGAGCAGTTCTTC
TRBV7-6	few	TRBJ2-2	.	CASSGLSLNTGELFF	TGTGCCAGCAGCGGACTTTCCTTGAACACCGGGGAGCTGTTTTTT
TRBV9	many	TRBJ2-1	.	CASSVDGPSYNEQFF	TGTGCCAGCAGCGTAGACGGGCCCTCCTACAATGAGCAGTTCTTC
TRBV20-1	.	TRBJ2-1	TRBD2	CSARGPSTSGNYNEQFF	TGCAGTGCTAGAGGCCCTTCAACTAGCGGGAATTACAATGAGCAGTTCTTC
TRBV7-9	few	TRBJ2-7	.	CASSLAGHMLDEQYF	TGTGCCAGCAGCTTAGCGGGACATATGCTCGACGAGCAGTACTTC
TRBV6-1	few	TRBJ1-1	.	CASSESPLIANTEAFF	TGTGCCAGCAGTGAATCCCCGCTCATAGCGAACACTGAAGCTTTCTTT
TRBV4-1	few	TRBJ1-2	TRBD1	CASSHPRDSYGYTF	TGCGCCAGCAGCCACCCTCGGGACAGCTATGGCTACACCTTC
TRBV11-2	.	TRBJ2-1	TRBD2	CASSPLGTSGSDEQFF	TGTGCCAGCAGCCCCCTAGGGACTAGCGGGAGCGATGAGCAGTTCTTC
TRBV29-1	.	TRBJ1-1	.	CSVDGGRNTEAFF	TGCAGCGTTGATGGGGGGCGGAACACTGAAGCTTTCTTT
TRBV2	.	TRBJ2-1	TRBD2	CASSDQAGAYNEQFF	TGTGCCAGCAGTGACCAAGCGGGGGCCTACAATGAGCAGTTCTTC
TRBV27	.	TRBJ2-5	.	CASSLIGSSETQYF	TGTGCCAGCAGTTTAATAGGGTCATCGGAGACCCAGTACTTC
TRBV2	.	TRBJ1-1	.	CASSAHRNTEAFF	TGTGCCAGCAGTGCCCACAGGAACACTGAAGCTTTCTTT
TRBV7-9	.	TRBJ2-7	.	CASSSGGTYSYYEQYF	TGTGCCAGCAGCTCCGGAGGGACTTACTCCTACTACGAGCAGTACTTC
TRBV6-5	few	TRBJ2-7	TRBD2	CASRSLWGGVLSYEQYF	TGTGCCAGCAGATCACTCTGGGGGGGGGTGCTCTCCTACGAGCAGTACTTC
TRBV5-1	many	TRBJ2-7	.	CASSYRQNYEQYF	TGCGCCAGCAGCTACCGACAGAACTACGAGCAGTACTTC
TRBV20-1	.	TRBJ2-2	.	CSARHLGPGELFF	TGCAGTGCTAGACATTTGGGTCCCGGGGAGCTGTTTTTT
TRBV12-3/TRBV12-4	.	TRBJ2-7	TRBD1	CTSCDPGQVQSLGTYEQYF	TGTACCAGCTGTGATCCGGGACAGGTGCAGTCACTAGGCACCTACGAGCAGTACTTC
TRBV4-1	.	TRBJ2-1	.	CASSPTANNEQFF	TGCGCCAGCAGCCCCACCGCTAACAATGAGCAGTTCTTC